These 21 T cell receptor beta chains were all obtained from the same sample, sequenced in a study of blood T cell repertoires in COVID-19. Generated by immunoSEQ multiplex PCR, the TCRdb table keeps only in-frame clones and is missing some. This table holds 250,000 to 350,000 clones, about 80% found once. The sequenced sample consisted of peripheral blood. The receptors shown here come from a person between 70 and 80 years old with COVID-19, enrolled during active disease.

This clone was observed once. DNA of the CDR3: TGTGCCAGCAGCTTCCGGAGCGGGGGGGCCGCCACCGGGGAGCTGTTTTTT. This translates into CASSFRSGGAATGELFF. The gene calls are TRBV11-3 and TRBJ2-2; the match to TRBD2 covers 10 bases. Trimming at V came to 3 bases and at J to 4 bases, leaving 8 bases not matched to a gene. This CDR3 has 17 amino acids. The germline gives CDR1 SGHNT, CDR2 YENEEA.

CDR3 loop: CASSYSNRGSQPQHF. The CDR3 nucleotides are TGTGCCAGCAGTTACTCGAACAGGGGAAGTCAGCCCCAGCATTTT. The V gene is TRBV6-6, the J gene TRBJ1-5; 7 bases are shared with TRBD1. The J segment lost 6 bases and the V segment lost 0 bases, leaving 5 bases of the junction unmatched. In germline, CDR1 is MNHNY, CDR2 SVGAGI (reference sequence). The CDR3 loop spans 15 amino acids.

The V and J genes are TRBV2 and TRBJ2-1; tentatively, D is TRBD2 (6 bases). Germline V gene lookup returns CDR1 SNHLY and CDR2 FYNNEI. The CDR3 length is 11 residues. With 10 bases removed from V and 15 bases from J, the gap between germline ends came to 19 bases. CDR3 sequence: CATGTGTPRFF. CDR3 DNA: TGTGCCACCGGAACCGGGACTCCTCGGTTCTTC.

This chain joins TRBV3-1 (or the pseudogene TRBV3-2) and TRBJ1-3, with 7 bases aligning to TRBD1. This CDR3 has 14 amino acids. Trimming cost V 4 bases and J 4 bases; bases outside gene matches: 4. CDR1 LGHDT and CDR2 YNNKEL come from the germline V gene (reference sequence). CDR3 amino acids: CASSRYRGGNTIYF. CDR3 nucleotide sequence: TGTGCCAGCAGCCGATACAGGGGCGGAAACACCATATATTTT.

This rearrangement joins TRBV7-2 to TRBJ2-3, with D perhaps matching TRBD1 (5 bases). Trimming stripped 3 bases from V and 6 bases from J, with 13 bases between. The CDR3 runs to 14 residues. Germline V gene data show CDR1 as SGHTA and CDR2 as FQGNSA. CDR3 amino acids: CASSFDTGSDTQYF. The CDR3 bases are TGTGCCAGCAGCTTCGATACAGGTTCCGATACGCAGTATTTT.

The rearrangement joins TRBV5-1 to TRBJ2-7; TRBD1 matches at 9 bases. Losses at the gene ends were 0 bases for V and 6 bases for J; bases not matched to a gene: 4. The CDR3 spans 14 residues. Per germline, CDR1 SGHRS and CDR2 YFSETQ. The CDR3: CASSLEGTGFEQYF. The CDR3 coding sequence is TGCGCCAGCAGCTTGGAAGGGACAGGGTTCGAGCAGTACTTC.

The V call is TRBV7-8, the J call TRBJ1-2; tentatively, D is TRBD1 (6 bases). CDR3 size: 14 residues. Trimming left V 5 bases short and J 10 bases short, with 20 bases between. Germline V gene lookup returns CDR1 SGHVS and CDR2 FQNEAQ. DNA for the CDR3: TGTGCCAGCAGCCCCCTTTTGCAGGGGTGGGTCTACACCTTC. Translated: CASSPLLQGWVYTF.

The chain links TRBV28 to TRBJ1-2; D unclear. The germline V gene has CDR1 MDHEN and CDR2 SYDVKM. The CDR3 is 13 residues long. Between the trimmed V and J ends, which lost 2 bases and 6 bases, there was a span of 10 bases. The CDR3 loop is CASSLGGNNGYTF. CDR3 nucleotides: TGTGCCAGCAGTTTAGGAGGGAACAATGGCTACACCTTC.

This chain connects TRBV9 to TRBJ2-2; D gene ambiguous. CDR3 length: 16 residues. V lost 3 bases, J lost 7 bases, and 19 bases lay in between. Germline assignment: CDR1 SGDLS and CDR2 YYNGEE. The DNA for the CDR3 is TGTGCCAGCAGCGGTCGAACAGCCGAGCCTGTCGGGGAGCTGTTTTTT. Translating it yields CASSGRTAEPVGELFF.

This chain connects TRBV7-9 to TRBJ2-5; 9 bases line up with TRBD1. After removal of 5 bases from V and 4 bases from J, the junction contained 8 bases not matched to a gene. The V gene's germline CDR1 is SEHNR and CDR2 FQNEAQ (reference sequence). The CDR3 totals 15 residues. The CDR3 protein is CASSTRQGVAETQYF. The CDR3 DNA sequence: TGTGCCAGCAGCACCAGACAGGGGGTGGCAGAGACCCAGTACTTC.

The CDR3 DNA follows: TGTGCCAGCAGCTTAAAGTCTGGGCTTAACAATGAGCAGTTCTTC. This sequence encodes CASSLKSGLNNEQFF. This sequence joins TRBV7-7 and TRBJ2-1; D unresolved. Trimming removed 2 bases at V and 5 bases at J, with 13 bases between. Germline V CDR1 and CDR2: SSHAT, FNYEAQ (reference sequence). CDR3 length equals 15 residues.

The chain combines TRBV4-3 with TRBJ2-2; D remains unclear. CDR1 and CDR2 (germline): LGHNA, YSLEER. The CDR3 covers 15 residues. Trimming shortened V by 0 bases and J by 1 base, and 6 bases separated the two germline ends. CDR3 bases: TGCGCCAGCAGCCAAGATGGGCAGAACACCGGGGAGCTGTTTTTT. Translating it yields CASSQDGQNTGELFF.

V usage is TRBV10-3 and J usage is TRBJ1-4, with 8 bases lining up with TRBD1. The germline V gene encodes CDR1 ENHRY and CDR2 SYGVKD. This CDR3 spans 16 amino acids. The ends lost 10 bases at V and 0 bases at J; junction bases unmatched: 10. CDR3 nucleotides: TGTGCCACGAAACCGGGACAGGCTGCAACTAATGAAAAACTGTTTTTT. The encoded protein is CATKPGQAATNEKLFF.

This clone came up once. The chain combines TRBV6-5 with TRBJ2-1; a possible D gene is TRBD2 (5 bases). From germline, CDR1 is MNHEY and CDR2 SVGAGI. Trimming left V 7 bases short and J 10 bases short, with 20 bases between. The CDR3 is made up of 14 amino acids. The CDR3 protein is CASTPRPRVGEQFF. The CDR3 DNA is TGTGCCAGCACCCCCCGGCCGCGGGTTGGGGAGCAGTTCTTC.

The chain joins TRBV27 to TRBJ2-2; maybe TRBD2 (6 bases). The CDR3 is 14 residues long. Between the trimmed V and J ends, which lost 7 bases and 1 base, there was a span of 10 bases. CDR1 and CDR2 (germline): MNHEY, SMNVEV (reference sequence). In DNA form, the CDR3 reads TGTGCCAGCAAAAGGAGGGGGAACACCGGGGAGCTGTTTTTT. It yields the protein CASKRRGNTGELFF.

The chain uses TRBV15 and TRBJ2-3; 7 bases fit TRBD2. V gave up 3 bases and J gave up 6 bases; unmatched junction bases: 9. Germline V gene data show CDR1 as LNHNV and CDR2 as YYDKDF (reference sequence). CDR3 length equals 15 residues. For the CDR3, the DNA is TGTGCCACCAGCAGGATACCGACTAGCCGGGATACGCAGTATTTT. It specifies CATSRIPTSRDTQYF.

This clone is a singleton in its sample. The CDR3 DNA reads as TGTGCCATCAGTGCCGACAGTATCTATGGCTACACCTTC. It specifies CAISADSIYGYTF. V gene TRBV10-3 combines with J gene TRBJ1-2, with D perhaps matching TRBD1 (5 bases). The CDR3 spans 13 residues. The germline CDR1 and CDR2 sequences are ENHRY and SYGVKD. Trimming removed 4 bases from V and 4 bases from J, with 10 bases in between.

This clone has only one observation. The chain couples TRBV9 to TRBJ1-1; the D is unclear. The CDR3 consists of 14 residues. CDR1 and CDR2 (germline): SGDLS, YYNGEE. Deletions cut 3 bases from V and 1 base from J, with 10 bases between. The DNA for the CDR3 is TGTGCCAGCAGCGCCGCGCTTACGAACACTGAAGCTTTCTTT. Protein product: CASSAALTNTEAFF.

This clone was observed a single time. The genes are TRBV5-1 and TRBJ2-3; TRBD1 matches at 7 bases. The CDR3 length is 17 residues. Germline trimming cut 3 bases from V and 5 bases from J; bases unmatched to any gene: 15. CDR1 is SGHRS, CDR2 YFSETQ, per germline. CDR3 nucleotide sequence: TGCGCCAGCAGCTCCCTCTCAGGGGGATTGGTTGTAGATACGCAGTATTTT. Its translation: CASSSLSGGLVVDTQYF.

This chain connects TRBV2 to TRBJ2-2, with a possible D match to TRBD2 (6 bases). The CDR3 loop spans 16 amino acids. V was trimmed by 0 bases and J by 4 bases, leaving 12 bases between them. Germline V gene lookup returns CDR1 SNHLY and CDR2 FYNNEI. The DNA for the CDR3 is TGTGCCAGCAGTGAAGCGCTCGGGAGTGTCACCGGGGAGCTGTTTTTT. Translating gives CASSEALGSVTGELFF. Looking up the rest from reference TRBV2 and TRBJ2-2 gives the full variable domain: EPEVTQTPSHQVTQMGQEVILRCVPISNHLYFYWYRQILGQKVEFLVSFYNNEISEKSEIFDDQFSVERPDGSNFTLKIRSTKLEDSAMYFCASSEALGSVTGELFFGEGSRLTVL.

The chain links TRBV4-1 to TRBJ2-2, with 12 positions matching TRBD2. Unmatched junction bases numbered 3, after V lost 0 bases and J lost 1 base. The CDR3 loop spans 18 amino acids. The germline V gene encodes CDR1 MGHRA and CDR2 YSYEKL. CDR3 coding DNA: TGCGCCAGCAGCCAAGAACTAGCGGGGGGTCAGAACACCGGGGAGCTGTTTTTT. It specifies CASSQELAGGQNTGELFF.